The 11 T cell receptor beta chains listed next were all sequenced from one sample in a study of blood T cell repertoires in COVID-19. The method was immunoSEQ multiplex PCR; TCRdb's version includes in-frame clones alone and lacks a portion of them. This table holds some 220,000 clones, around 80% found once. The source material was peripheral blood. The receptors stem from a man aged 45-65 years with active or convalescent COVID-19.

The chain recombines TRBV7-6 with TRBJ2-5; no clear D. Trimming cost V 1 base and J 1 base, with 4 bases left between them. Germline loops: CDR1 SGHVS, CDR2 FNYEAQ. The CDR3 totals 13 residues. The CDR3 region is CASSLGPQETQYF. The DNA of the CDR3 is TGTGCCAGCAGCTTAGGGCCCCAAGAGACCCAGTACTTC.

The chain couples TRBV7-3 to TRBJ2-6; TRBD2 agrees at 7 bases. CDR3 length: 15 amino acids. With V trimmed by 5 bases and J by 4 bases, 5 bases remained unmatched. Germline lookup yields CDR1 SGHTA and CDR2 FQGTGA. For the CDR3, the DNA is TGTGCCAGCAGCCGCCAGGGAGGGGGGGCCAACGTCCTGACTTTC. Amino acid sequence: CASSRQGGGANVLTF.

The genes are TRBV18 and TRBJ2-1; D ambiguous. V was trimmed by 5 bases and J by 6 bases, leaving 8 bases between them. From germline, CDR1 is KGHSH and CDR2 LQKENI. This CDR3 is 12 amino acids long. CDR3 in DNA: TGTGCCAGCTCATCCCCTAGCAATGAGCAGTTCTTC. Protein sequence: CASSSPSNEQFF.

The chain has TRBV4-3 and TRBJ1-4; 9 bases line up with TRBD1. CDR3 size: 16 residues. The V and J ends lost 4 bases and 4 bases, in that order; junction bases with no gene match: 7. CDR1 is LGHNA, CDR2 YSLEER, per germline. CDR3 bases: TGCGCCAGCAGCCGGGACAGGGAGGGGAATAATGAAAAACTGTTTTTT. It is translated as CASSRDREGNNEKLFF.

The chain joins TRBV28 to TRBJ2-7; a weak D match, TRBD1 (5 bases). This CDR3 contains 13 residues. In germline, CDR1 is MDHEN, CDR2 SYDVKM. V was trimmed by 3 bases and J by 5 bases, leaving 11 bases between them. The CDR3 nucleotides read TGTGCCAGCAGTTTGAAGGGGCTCGACGAGCAGTACTTC. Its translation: CASSLKGLDEQYF.

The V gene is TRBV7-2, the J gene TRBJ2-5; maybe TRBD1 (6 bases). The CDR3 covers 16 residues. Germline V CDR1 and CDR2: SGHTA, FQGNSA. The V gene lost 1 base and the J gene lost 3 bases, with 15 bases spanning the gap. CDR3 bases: TGTGCCAGCAGCTTAGATGGAGGACAGTCGGAAGAGACCCAGTACTTC. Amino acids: CASSLDGGQSEETQYF.

The CDR3 protein is CASGAWGQGYTF. In DNA form, the CDR3 reads TGTGCCAGCGGAGCTTGGGGACAAGGCTACACCTTC. This rearrangement joins TRBV5-4 to TRBJ1-2; TRBD1 might be the D (6 bases). CDR3 length: 12 amino acids. Trimming stripped 7 bases from V and 8 bases from J, with 15 bases between. Germline CDR1 is SGHNT and CDR2 is YYREEE (reference sequence).

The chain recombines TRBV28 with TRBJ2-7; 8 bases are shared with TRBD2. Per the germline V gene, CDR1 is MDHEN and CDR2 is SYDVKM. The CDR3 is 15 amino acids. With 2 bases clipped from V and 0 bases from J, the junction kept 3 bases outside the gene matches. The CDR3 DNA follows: TGTGCCAGCAGTTTAATAGCGGGGAGCTCCTACGAGCAGTACTTC. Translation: CASSLIAGSSYEQYF.

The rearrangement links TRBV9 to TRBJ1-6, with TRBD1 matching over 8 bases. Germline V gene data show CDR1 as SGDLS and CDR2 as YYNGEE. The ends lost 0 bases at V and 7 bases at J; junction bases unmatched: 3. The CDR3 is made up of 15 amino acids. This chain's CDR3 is CASSVGQGRNSPLHF. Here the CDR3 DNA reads TGTGCCAGCAGCGTAGGACAGGGGAGGAATTCACCCCTCCACTTT.

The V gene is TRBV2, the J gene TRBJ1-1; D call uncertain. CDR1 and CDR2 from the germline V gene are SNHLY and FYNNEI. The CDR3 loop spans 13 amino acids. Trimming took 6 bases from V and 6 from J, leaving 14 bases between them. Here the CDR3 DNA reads TGTGCCAGCAGGGCCTCACAAACATCTGAAGCTTTCTTT. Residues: CASRASQTSEAFF. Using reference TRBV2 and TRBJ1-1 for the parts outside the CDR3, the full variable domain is EPEVTQTPSHQVTQMGQEVILRCVPISNHLYFYWYRQILGQKVEFLVSFYNNEISEKSEIFDDQFSVERPDGSNFTLKIRSTKLEDSAMYFCASRASQTSEAFFGQGTRLTVV.

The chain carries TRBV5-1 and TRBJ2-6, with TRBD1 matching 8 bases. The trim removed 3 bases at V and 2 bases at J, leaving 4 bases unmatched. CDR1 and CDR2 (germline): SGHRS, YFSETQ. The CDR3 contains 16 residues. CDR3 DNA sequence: TGCGCCAGCAGCTCAGCAGGGGGCGCTGGGGCCAACGTCCTGACTTTC. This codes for CASSSAGGAGANVLTF. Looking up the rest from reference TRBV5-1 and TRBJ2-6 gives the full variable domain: KAGVTQTPRYLIKTRGQQVTLSCSPISGHRSVSWYQQTPGQGLQFLFEYFSETQRNKGNFPGRFSGRQFSNSRSEMNVSTLELGDSALYLCASSSAGGAGANVLTFGAGSRLTVL.